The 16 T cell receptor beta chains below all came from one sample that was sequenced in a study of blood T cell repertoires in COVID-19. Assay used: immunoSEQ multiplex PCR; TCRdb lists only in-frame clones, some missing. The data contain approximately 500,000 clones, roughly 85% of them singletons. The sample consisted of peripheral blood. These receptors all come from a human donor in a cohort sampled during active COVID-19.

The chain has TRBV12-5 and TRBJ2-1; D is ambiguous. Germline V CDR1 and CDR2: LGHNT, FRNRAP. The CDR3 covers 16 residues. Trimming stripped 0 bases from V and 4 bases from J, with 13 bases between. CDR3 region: CASGLVPAEPYNEQFF. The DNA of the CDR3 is TGTGCTAGTGGTTTGGTACCGGCGGAACCTTACAATGAGCAGTTCTTC.

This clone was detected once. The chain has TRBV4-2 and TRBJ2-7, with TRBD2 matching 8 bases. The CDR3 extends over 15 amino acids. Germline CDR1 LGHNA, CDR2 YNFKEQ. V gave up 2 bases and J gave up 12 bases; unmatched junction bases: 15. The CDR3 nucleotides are TGTGCCAGCAGCCAACCTCGGGAGGGCCCGTACCCCCCGTACTTC. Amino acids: CASSQPREGPYPPYF.

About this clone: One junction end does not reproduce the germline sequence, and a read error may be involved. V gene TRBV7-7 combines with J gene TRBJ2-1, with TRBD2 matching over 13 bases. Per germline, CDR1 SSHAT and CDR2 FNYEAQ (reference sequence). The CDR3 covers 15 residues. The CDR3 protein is CASSRTSGSNNEQFF. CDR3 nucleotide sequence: TGTGCTAGCAGCCGGACTAGCGGGAGTAACAATGAGCAGTTCTTC. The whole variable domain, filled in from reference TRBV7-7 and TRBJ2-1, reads GAGVSQSPRYKVTKRGQDVTLRCDPISSHATLYWYQQALGQGPEFLTYFNYEAQPDKSGLPSDRFSAERPEGSISTLTIQRTEQRDSAMYRCASSRTSGSNNEQFFGPGTRLTVL.

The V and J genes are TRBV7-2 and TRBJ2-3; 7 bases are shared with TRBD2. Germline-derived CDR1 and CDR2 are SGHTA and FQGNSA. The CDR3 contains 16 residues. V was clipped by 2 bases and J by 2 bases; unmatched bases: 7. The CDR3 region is CASSLWEGGYTDTQYF. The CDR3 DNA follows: TGTGCCAGCAGCTTATGGGAGGGAGGGTACACAGATACGCAGTATTTT.

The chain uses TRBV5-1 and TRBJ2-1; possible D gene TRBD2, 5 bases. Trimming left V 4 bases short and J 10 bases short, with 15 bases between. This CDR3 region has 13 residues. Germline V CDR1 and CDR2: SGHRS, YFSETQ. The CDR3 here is CASSRSLEQEQFF. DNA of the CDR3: TGCGCCAGCAGCCGATCACTAGAACAAGAGCAGTTCTTC.

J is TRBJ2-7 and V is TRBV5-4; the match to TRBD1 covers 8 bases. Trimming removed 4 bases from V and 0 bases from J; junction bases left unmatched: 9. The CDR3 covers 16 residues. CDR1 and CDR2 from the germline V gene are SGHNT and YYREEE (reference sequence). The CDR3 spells CASSLRQGLGSYEQYF. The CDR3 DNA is TGTGCCAGCAGCCTACGACAGGGGTTGGGCTCCTACGAGCAGTACTTC.

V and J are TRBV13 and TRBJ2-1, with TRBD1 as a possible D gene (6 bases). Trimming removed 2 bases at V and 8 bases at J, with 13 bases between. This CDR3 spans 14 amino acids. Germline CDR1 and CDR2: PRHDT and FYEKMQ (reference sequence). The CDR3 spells CASSLMQGIDEQFF. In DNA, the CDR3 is TGTGCCAGCAGCTTAATGCAGGGGATTGATGAGCAGTTCTTC.

The CDR3 DNA is TGTGCCAGCAGCTCAGACAGCAACTATGGCTACACCTTC. This sequence encodes CASSSDSNYGYTF. The rearrangement links TRBV7-9 to TRBJ1-2; a possible D gene is TRBD1 (5 bases). CDR1 and CDR2 (germline): SEHNR, FQNEAQ (reference sequence). This CDR3 region has 13 residues. Trimming shortened V by 4 bases and J by 2 bases, and 8 bases separated the two germline ends.

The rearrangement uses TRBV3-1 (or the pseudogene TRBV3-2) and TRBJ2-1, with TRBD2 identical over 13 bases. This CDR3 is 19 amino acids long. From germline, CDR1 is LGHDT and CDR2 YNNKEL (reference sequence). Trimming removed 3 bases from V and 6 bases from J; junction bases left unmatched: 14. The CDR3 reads CASSHRLAGGPRVINEQFF. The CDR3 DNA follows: TGTGCCAGCAGCCATAGACTAGCGGGAGGCCCCAGGGTTATCAATGAGCAGTTCTTC.

In DNA form, the CDR3 reads TGTGCCAGCAGCTTAAGGGGACTAGCGGGCGACGAGCAGTACTTC. Its translation is CASSLRGLAGDEQYF. V and J are TRBV7-9 and TRBJ2-7, with 12 bases aligning to TRBD2. With V trimmed by 2 bases and J by 5 bases, 4 bases remained unmatched. Germline V gene lookup returns CDR1 SEHNR and CDR2 FQNEAQ (reference sequence). The length of the CDR3 is 15 residues.

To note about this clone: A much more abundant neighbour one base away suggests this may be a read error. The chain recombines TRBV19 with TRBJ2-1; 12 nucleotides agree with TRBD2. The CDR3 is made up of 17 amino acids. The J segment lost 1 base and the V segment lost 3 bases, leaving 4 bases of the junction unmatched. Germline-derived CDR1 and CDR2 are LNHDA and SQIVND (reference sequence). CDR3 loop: CASSIGLAGSSYNEQFF. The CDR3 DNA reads TGTGCCAGTAGTATTGGACTAGCGGGAAGTTCCTACAATGAGCAGTTCTTC.

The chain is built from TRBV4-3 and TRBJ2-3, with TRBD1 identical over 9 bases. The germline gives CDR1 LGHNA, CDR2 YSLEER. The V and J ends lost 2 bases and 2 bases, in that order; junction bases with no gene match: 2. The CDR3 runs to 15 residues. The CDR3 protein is CASSQTQGATDTQYF. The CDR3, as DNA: TGCGCCAGCAGCCAAACACAGGGGGCCACAGATACGCAGTATTTT.

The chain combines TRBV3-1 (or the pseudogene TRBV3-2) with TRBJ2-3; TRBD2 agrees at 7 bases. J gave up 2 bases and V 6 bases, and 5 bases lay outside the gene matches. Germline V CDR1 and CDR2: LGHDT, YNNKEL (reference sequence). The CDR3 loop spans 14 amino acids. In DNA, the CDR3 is TGTGCCAGCAGTCCAGCGGGGAACACAGATACGCAGTATTTT. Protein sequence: CASSPAGNTDTQYF.

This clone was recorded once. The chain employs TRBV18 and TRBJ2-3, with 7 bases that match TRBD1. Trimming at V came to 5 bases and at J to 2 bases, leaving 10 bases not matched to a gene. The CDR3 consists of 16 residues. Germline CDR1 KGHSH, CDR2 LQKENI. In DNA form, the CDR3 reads TGTGCCAGCTCATCCGTGGCGACAGGGTCCACAGATACGCAGTATTTT. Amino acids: CASSSVATGSTDTQYF.

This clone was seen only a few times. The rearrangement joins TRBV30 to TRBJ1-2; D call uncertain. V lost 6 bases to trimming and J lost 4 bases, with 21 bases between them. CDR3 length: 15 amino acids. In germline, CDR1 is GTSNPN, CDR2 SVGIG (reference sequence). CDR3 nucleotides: TGTGCCTGCCAACAAAAGGTGGGCGCGCTCTATGGCTACACCTTC. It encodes CACQQKVGALYGYTF.

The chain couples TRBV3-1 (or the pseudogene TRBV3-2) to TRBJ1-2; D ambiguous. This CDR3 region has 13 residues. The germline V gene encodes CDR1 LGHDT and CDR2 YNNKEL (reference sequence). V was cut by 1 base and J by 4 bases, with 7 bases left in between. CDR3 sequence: CASSQGHLYGYTF. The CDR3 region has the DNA TGTGCCAGCAGCCAAGGACACCTCTATGGCTACACCTTC.